The 30 T cell receptor beta chains below were found in one sample sequenced in a study of PD-1 blockade in classical Hodgkin lymphoma. The protocol was immunoSEQ multiplex PCR, while the TCRdb copy is restricted to in-frame clones and leaves out a portion. The data hold around 50,000 clones, with just over 90% observed a single time. Stated time point: newly diagnosed, previously untreated cHL patient sample. Sequenced input: peripheral blood mononuclear cells (PBMCs). Receptor source: a human donor with classical Hodgkin lymphoma.

This chain joins TRBV10-3 and TRBJ2-1, with 14 bases identical to TRBD2. The CDR3 extends over 16 amino acids. Germline loops: CDR1 ENHRY, CDR2 SYGVKD. J was trimmed by 8 bases and V by 3 bases; bases with no gene match: 6. In DNA form, the CDR3 reads TGTGCCATCAGTGACTTCGGACTAGCGGGAGGACATGAGCAGTTCTTC. Its protein is CAISDFGLAGGHEQFF.

The chain has TRBV6-1 and TRBJ2-2, with D perhaps given as TRBD1 or TRBD2 (7 bases each). V lost 0 bases to trimming and J lost 5 bases, with 13 bases between them. The germline V gene encodes CDR1 MNHNS and CDR2 SASEGT. CDR3 length: 16 amino acids. The CDR3 region is CASSEAGRGGTGELFF. Written as DNA, the CDR3 is TGTGCCAGCAGTGAAGCAGGCAGGGGGGGGACCGGGGAGCTGTTTTTT.

The V call is TRBV5-1, the J call TRBJ1-1, with D possibly matching TRBD1 (6 bases). The V gene lost 0 bases and the J gene lost 6 bases, with 15 bases spanning the gap. The CDR3 loop spans 15 amino acids. CDR1 and CDR2 (germline): SGHRS, YFSETQ. CDR3 DNA: TGCGCCAGCAGCTTGGCAGGGGTGGGCGGGGCTGAAGCTTTCTTT. Translating gives CASSLAGVGGAEAFF. Full variable domain (rest looked up from reference TRBV5-1 and TRBJ1-1): KAGVTQTPRYLIKTRGQQVTLSCSPISGHRSVSWYQQTPGQGLQFLFEYFSETQRNKGNFPGRFSGRQFSNSRSEMNVSTLELGDSALYLCASSLAGVGGAEAFFGQGTRLTVV.

The chain recombines TRBV28 with TRBJ2-1; TRBD1 matches 9 bases. Per germline, CDR1 MDHEN and CDR2 SYDVKM. The CDR3 has 16 amino acids. V was pared by 5 bases and J by 8 bases, with 13 bases of the junction left unmatched. Written as DNA, the CDR3 is TGTGCCAGCAGTCGTACCGGGACAGGGAAAGGGCATGAGCAGTTCTTC. Protein: CASSRTGTGKGHEQFF.

V is TRBV2 and J is TRBJ2-1, with 12 bases that match TRBD2. The germline gives CDR1 SNHLY, CDR2 FYNNEI. There are 14 residues in the CDR3. Trimming removed 6 bases from V and 9 bases from J; junction bases left unmatched: 6. CDR3 DNA sequence: TGTGCCAGCAGCGCGGGACTAGCGGGTGCTGAGCAGTTCTTC. Protein: CASSAGLAGAEQFF.

The rearrangement joins TRBV18 to TRBJ2-7; D uncertain. CDR1 and CDR2 (germline): KGHSH, LQKENI. V gave up 2 bases and J gave up 5 bases, with 7 bases separating them. The CDR3 extends over 12 amino acids. The CDR3 DNA follows: TGTGCCAGCTCACCAGGGCCTGACGAGCAGTACTTC. Its translation is CASSPGPDEQYF. The complete variable domain, with remaining parts taken from reference TRBV18 and TRBJ2-7, reads NAGVMQNPRHLVRRRGQEARLRCSPMKGHSHVYWYRQLPEEGLKFMVYLQKENIIDESGMPKERFSAEFPKEGPSILRIQQVVRGDSAAYFCASSPGPDEQYFGPGTRLTVT.

The CDR3 region is CASSLAVTVNTEAFF. The DNA for the CDR3 is TGTGCCAGCAGCTTAGCGGTGACGGTGAACACTGAAGCTTTCTTT. The chain employs TRBV7-8 and TRBJ1-1; no definite D call. The germline V gene encodes CDR1 SGHVS and CDR2 FQNEAQ. This CDR3 is 15 amino acids long. Trimming stripped 0 bases from V and 0 bases from J, with 8 bases between.

The V and J genes are TRBV5-1 and TRBJ1-1, with D hard to call. The germline V and J ends were trimmed by 0 bases and 1 base, with 4 bases remaining between them. In germline, CDR1 is SGHRS, CDR2 YFSETQ. The CDR3 length is 13 residues. The chain's CDR3 is CASSLGGNTEAFF. CDR3 nucleotide sequence: TGCGCCAGCAGCTTGGGGGGGAACACTGAAGCTTTCTTT.

The gene calls are TRBV5-1 and TRBJ1-1; D ambiguous. The CDR3 contains 12 residues. The germline V and J ends were trimmed by 4 bases and 1 base, with 5 bases remaining between them. Germline V gene sequence: CDR1 SGHRS, CDR2 YFSETQ. The CDR3 DNA reads as TGCGCCAGCAGCGTTCCGAACACTGAAGCTTTCTTT. It codes for CASSVPNTEAFF.

The chain carries TRBV2 and TRBJ2-7, with D hard to call. Germline CDR1 and CDR2: SNHLY and FYNNEI. The CDR3 loop spans 13 amino acids. Deletions cut 7 bases from V and 1 base from J, with 11 bases between. CDR3 DNA sequence: TGTGCCAGCATGAAGGACCCTTCCTACGAGCAGTACTTC. Its protein is CASMKDPSYEQYF.

The chain carries TRBV2 and TRBJ1-4; 7 bases align to TRBD1. The CDR3 is 14 amino acids. V lost 4 bases to trimming and J lost 8 bases; unmatched junction nucleotides: 7. The germline gives CDR1 SNHLY, CDR2 FYNNEI. As DNA, the CDR3 is TGTGCCAGCAGTGCGGGACAGCCCGAGGAAAAACTGTTTTTT. It is translated as CASSAGQPEEKLFF.

The rearrangement uses TRBV27 and TRBJ1-1; TRBD1 aligns across 8 bases. Trimming took 5 bases from V and 0 from J; bases not matched to a gene: 2. CDR3 length: 14 amino acids. Germline V gene lookup returns CDR1 MNHEY and CDR2 SMNVEV (reference sequence). This CDR3 reads CASSVGQVNTEAFF. In DNA, the CDR3 is TGTGCCAGCAGTGTGGGACAGGTGAACACTGAAGCTTTCTTT.

The genes are TRBV7-7 and TRBJ2-6; TRBD2 might be the D (6 bases). This CDR3 contains 16 residues. The ends were cut back, 3 bases at V and 0 bases at J, with 9 bases in the middle. CDR1 is SSHAT, CDR2 FNYEAQ, per germline (reference sequence). CDR3 sequence: CASSFGGPSGANVLTF. As DNA, the CDR3 is TGTGCCAGCAGCTTCGGGGGACCCTCTGGGGCCAACGTCCTGACTTTC.

This chain uses TRBV6-4 with TRBJ2-1; 10 nucleotides agree with TRBD2. The length of the CDR3 is 16 residues. Germline V lookup: CDR1 MRHNA, CDR2 SNTAGT. The ends lost 4 bases at V and 3 bases at J; junction bases unmatched: 6. The CDR3 reads CASSGIAGGYYNEQFF. CDR3 sequence (DNA): TGTGCCAGCAGTGGAATAGCGGGAGGTTACTACAATGAGCAGTTCTTC.

The J gene is TRBJ2-2, the V gene TRBV11-3; 12 bases agree with TRBD2. Germline-derived CDR1 and CDR2 are SGHNT and YENEEA. The trim removed 5 bases at V and 8 bases at J, leaving 12 bases unmatched. CDR3 length: 17 amino acids. CDR3 DNA: TGTGCCAGCAGCCCAAGACTAGCGGGAGCGGTCCTAGGGGAGCTGTTTTTT. It yields the protein CASSPRLAGAVLGELFF.

The chain joins TRBV5-4 to TRBJ1-2; no definite D call. Germline V gives CDR1 SGHNT, CDR2 YYREEE (reference sequence). The CDR3 has 13 residues. The V gene lost 0 bases and the J gene lost 2 bases, with 5 bases spanning the gap. CDR3 residues: CASSLDSNYGYTF. DNA of the CDR3: TGTGCCAGCAGCTTGGACAGCAACTATGGCTACACCTTC.

The chain couples TRBV19 to TRBJ1-5; 7 bases match TRBD1. Per germline, CDR1 LNHDA and CDR2 SQIVND (reference sequence). With 5 bases clipped from V and 2 bases from J, the junction kept 15 bases outside the gene matches. This CDR3 has 18 amino acids. CDR3 residues: CASSPAWDRIEGNQPQHF. CDR3 bases: TGTGCCAGTAGTCCCGCTTGGGACAGAATCGAAGGCAATCAGCCCCAGCATTTT.

This chain joins TRBV2 and TRBJ1-5; 9 bases map to TRBD1. CDR3 length: 14 residues. Germline CDR1 SNHLY, CDR2 FYNNEI. After removal of 6 bases from V and 2 bases from J, the junction contained 2 bases not matched to a gene. The CDR3 DNA is TGTGCCAGCAGCAACAGGGGGCGCAATCAGCCCCAGCATTTT. It specifies CASSNRGRNQPQHF.

This sequence joins TRBV18 and TRBJ2-7; D not resolved. Germline V gene sequence: CDR1 KGHSH, CDR2 LQKENI. V was trimmed by 6 bases and J by 3 bases, leaving 18 bases between them. The CDR3 loop spans 15 amino acids. The CDR3 region has the DNA TGTGCCAGCTCCCAGATCGTGGGCACCGTCTACGAGCAGTACTTC. This sequence encodes CASSQIVGTVYEQYF.

The V call is TRBV4-1, the J call TRBJ2-1; 11 bases align to TRBD2. V lost 2 bases and J lost 7; bases outside the gene matches: 7. The CDR3 sequence is 16 residues long. The germline gives CDR1 MGHRA, CDR2 YSYEKL. The CDR3: CASSQPGLADTNEQFF. DNA of the CDR3: TGCGCCAGCAGCCAACCGGGACTAGCGGATACAAATGAGCAGTTCTTC.

The chain recombines TRBV19 with TRBJ2-5; 7 bases are shared with TRBD2. The CDR3 contains 15 residues. The germline V gene encodes CDR1 LNHDA and CDR2 SQIVND (reference sequence). J was trimmed by 5 bases and V by 3 bases; bases with no gene match: 9. CDR3 protein: CASSMSGAGTETQYF. The DNA for the CDR3 is TGTGCCAGTAGTATGTCGGGAGCGGGAACGGAGACCCAGTACTTC. Full variable domain (remainder filled in from reference TRBV19 and TRBJ2-5): DGGITQSPKYLFRKEGQNVTLSCEQNLNHDAMYWYRQDPGQGLRLIYYSQIVNDFQKGDIAEGYSVSREKKESFPLTVTSAQKNPTAFYLCASSMSGAGTETQYFGPGTRLLVL.

The chain has TRBV28 and TRBJ1-1; D not resolved. Trimming took 5 bases from V and 0 from J, leaving 10 bases between them. The CDR3 runs to 14 residues. Germline CDR1 is MDHEN and CDR2 is SYDVKM. The CDR3 spells CASSADFLNTEAFF. In DNA, the CDR3 is TGTGCCAGCAGTGCGGACTTCTTGAACACTGAAGCTTTCTTT.

This rearrangement joins TRBV5-6 to TRBJ2-7, with 8 bases fitting TRBD1. Germline V gene data show CDR1 as SGHDT and CDR2 as YYEEEE. V shed 3 bases and J 6 bases; nucleotides not matched to a gene: 2. The CDR3 spans 12 residues. CDR3 DNA sequence: TGTGCCAGCAGCTCCAGGGGGCTCGAGCAGTACTTC. It yields the protein CASSSRGLEQYF.

J is TRBJ2-1 and V is TRBV27; no reliable D call. Per the germline V gene, CDR1 is MNHEY and CDR2 is SMNVEV (reference sequence). The CDR3 has 13 amino acids. V lost 2 bases and J 4 bases, leaving 6 bases between the germline ends. CDR3 in amino acids: CASSLIEYNEQFF. DNA for the CDR3: TGTGCCAGCAGTTTAATTGAGTACAATGAGCAGTTCTTC.

J is TRBJ2-7 and V is TRBV6-5, with D perhaps being TRBD1 or TRBD2 (5 bases each). This CDR3 spans 11 amino acids. V was shortened by 6 bases and J by 6 bases, with 9 bases between the two germline ends. CDR1 is MNHEY, CDR2 SVGAGI, per germline. CDR3 sequence reads: CASSTRGEQYF. The CDR3 nucleotides read TGTGCCAGCAGCACTAGGGGCGAGCAGTACTTC.

The gene calls are TRBV7-3 and TRBJ2-2; no definite D call. The CDR3 has 15 residues. The ends were cut back, 5 bases at V and 7 bases at J, with 17 bases in the middle. The germline gives CDR1 SGHTA, CDR2 FQGTGA. CDR3 nucleotides: TGTGCCAGCAGCCCCGACCCGGCGACGGGCGGGGAGCTGTTTTTT. This encodes CASSPDPATGGELFF. Full variable domain (rest looked up from reference TRBV7-3 and TRBJ2-2): GAGVSQTPSNKVTEKGKYVELRCDPISGHTALYWYRQSLGQGPEFLIYFQGTGAADDSGLPNDRFFAVRPEGSVSTLKIQRTERGDSAVYLCASSPDPATGGELFFGEGSRLTVL.

This chain links TRBV28 with TRBJ2-3, with 8 bases lining up with TRBD2. The junction had 10 bases not matched to a gene; V was cut back by 6 bases and J by 8 bases. The CDR3 is 14 residues long. Germline V gives CDR1 MDHEN, CDR2 SYDVKM. This CDR3 is CASREALAGGTQYF. The CDR3 region has the DNA TGTGCCAGCAGAGAGGCCCTAGCGGGCGGTACGCAGTATTTT.

The J gene is TRBJ2-7, the V gene TRBV20-1; D gene uncertain. Looked up from germline, CDR1 is DFQATT and CDR2 is SNEGSKA (reference sequence). V was shortened by 2 bases and J by 4 bases, with 6 bases between the two germline ends. The CDR3 totals 11 residues. The CDR3 sequence: CSARLRYEQYF. The CDR3 DNA reads as TGCAGTGCTAGACTCCGATACGAGCAGTACTTC.

The chain employs TRBV7-6 and TRBJ2-7; D gene uncertain. The CDR3 has 13 amino acids. V was trimmed by 1 base and J by 3 bases, leaving 7 bases between them. Germline V gene sequence: CDR1 SGHVS, CDR2 FNYEAQ. For the CDR3, the DNA is TGTGCCAGCAGCTTAGAAAGTGGCTACGAGCAGTACGTC. It encodes CASSLESGYEQYV.

The chain is built from TRBV27 and TRBJ1-5; weak D call: TRBD1 (5 bases). V dropped 0 bases and J dropped 7 bases, with 10 bases sitting between them. CDR3 length: 14 amino acids. The germline V gene encodes CDR1 MNHEY and CDR2 SMNVEV (reference sequence). The CDR3 protein is CASSLSGGEQPQHF. CDR3 DNA: TGTGCCAGCAGTTTATCGGGGGGAGAGCAGCCCCAGCATTTT.